The 17 T cell receptor beta chains listed next were all sequenced from one sample in a study of shared T cell receptors in the human thymus. Sequencing was performed with immunoSEQ multiplex PCR; in TCRdb, only in-frame clones are kept and a portion is missing. The sample shows hundreds of thousands of clones, roughly 90% of them seen only once. The data were also submitted as part of a second study, on human thymus T cells.

The sequenced material came from thymocytes. The receptors were gathered from a boy in the first two years of life with a congenital heart defect.

This chain joins TRBV7-2 and TRBJ1-1, with D hard to call. The germline V gene has CDR1 SGHTA and CDR2 FQGNSA. The V end lost 3 bases, the J end lost 3 bases, and 17 bases lay between the germline ends. The length of the CDR3 is 16 residues. Here the CDR3 reads CASSFPGPRLDTEAFF. DNA of the CDR3: TGTGCCAGCAGCTTTCCTGGTCCGCGTCTGGACACTGAAGCTTTCTTT.

The V call is TRBV18, the J call TRBJ2-7; perhaps TRBD1 as D (6 bases). The CDR3 consists of 15 residues. Germline-derived CDR1 and CDR2 are KGHSH and LQKENI. The V end was cut by 6 bases, the J end by 3 bases, with 18 bases between. CDR3 region: CASSQWGHKYYEQYF. The CDR3 bases are TGTGCCAGCTCCCAATGGGGACATAAATACTACGAGCAGTACTTC.

The rearrangement uses TRBV6-5 and TRBJ2-5; 7 nucleotides agree with TRBD2. The CDR3 sequence is 16 residues long. J lost 1 base, V lost 0 bases, and 5 bases had no gene match. Germline values: CDR1 MNHEY, CDR2 SVGAGI. CDR3: CASSYSVSGTQETQYF. As DNA, the CDR3 is TGTGCCAGCAGTTACTCGGTCAGCGGGACCCAAGAGACCCAGTACTTC.

The chain carries TRBV29-1 and TRBJ2-1; a possible D gene is TRBD2 (6 bases). This CDR3 region has 11 residues. Trimming shortened V by 6 bases and J by 4 bases, and 7 bases separated the two germline ends. Germline CDR1 SQVTM, CDR2 ANQGSEA. The chain's CDR3 is CSVGRYNEQFF. The DNA for the CDR3 is TGCAGCGTGGGGAGGTACAATGAGCAGTTCTTC.

V and J are TRBV28 and TRBJ2-3, with 8 bases lining up with TRBD2. The germline CDR1 and CDR2 sequences are MDHEN and SYDVKM. V dropped 3 bases and J dropped 6; count of bases not matched to a gene: 14. The length of the CDR3 is 17 residues. CDR3 DNA sequence: TGTGCCAGCAGTTTTATCGTGTCCGGGAGGGCATGGGATACGCAGTATTTT. It is translated as CASSFIVSGRAWDTQYF.

The CDR3 is CAISEGWAANYGYTF. CDR3 in DNA: TGTGCCATCAGTGAAGGATGGGCAGCCAACTATGGCTACACCTTC. The V and J genes are TRBV10-3 and TRBJ1-2; D call uncertain. V dropped 3 bases and J dropped 2 bases, with 13 bases sitting between them. From germline, CDR1 is ENHRY and CDR2 SYGVKD. This CDR3 is built from 15 residues.

The chain carries TRBV7-6 and TRBJ2-1; 11 bases fit TRBD2. This CDR3 is 19 amino acids long. Germline V lookup: CDR1 SGHVS, CDR2 FNYEAQ. Losses at the gene ends were 5 bases for V and 0 bases for J; bases not matched to a gene: 12. The CDR3 nucleotides are TGTGCCAGCAGCCCCCCCGGGACTAGCGGTAAGAGCTCCTACAATGAGCAGTTCTTC. Its translation: CASSPPGTSGKSSYNEQFF.

This clone was recorded only once. The rearrangement links TRBV28 to TRBJ2-1; a weak D match, TRBD2 (6 bases). CDR3 size: 17 residues. CDR1 is MDHEN and CDR2 is SYDVKM in the germline V gene. V was cut by 6 bases and J by 4 bases, with 22 bases left in between. The CDR3 DNA reads as TGTGCCAGCAGCCACGCCACGGCTAGCGTCCATTACAATGAGCAGTTCTTC. Residues: CASSHATASVHYNEQFF.

V gene TRBV30 combines with J gene TRBJ1-1; maybe TRBD1 (5 bases). The CDR3 consists of 13 residues. From germline, CDR1 is GTSNPN and CDR2 SVGIG (reference sequence). V gave up 5 bases and J gave up 0 bases, with 10 bases separating them. The DNA for the CDR3 is TGTGCCTGGGGGGCCAATATGAACACTGAAGCTTTCTTT. As protein: CAWGANMNTEAFF. Looking up the rest from reference TRBV30 and TRBJ1-1 gives the full variable domain: SQTIHQWPATLVQPVGSPLSLECTVEGTSNPNLYWYRQAAGRGLQLLFYSVGIGQISSEVPQNLSASRPQDRQFILSSKKLLLSDSGFYLCAWGANMNTEAFFGQGTRLTVV.

This chain joins TRBV7-3 and TRBJ1-2; possible D gene TRBD1, 5 bases. The CDR3 consists of 13 residues. Per germline, CDR1 SGHTA and CDR2 FQGTGA. Trimming pared 2 bases from V and 7 bases from J, leaving 11 bases between. The CDR3 region is CASSLGQGSGYTF. CDR3 nucleotides: TGTGCCAGCAGCTTAGGGCAGGGAAGTGGCTACACCTTC.

This rearrangement joins TRBV5-1 to TRBJ2-7, with 7 bases fitting TRBD2. Trimming at V came to 4 bases and at J to 0 bases, leaving 25 bases not matched to a gene. The germline gives CDR1 SGHRS, CDR2 YFSETQ. CDR3 length: 21 amino acids. The CDR3 here is CASSHHRDEGPGGTSSYEQYF. CDR3 nucleotides: TGCGCCAGCAGCCACCACCGGGACGAGGGACCGGGAGGCACCAGCTCCTACGAGCAGTACTTC.

This sequence joins TRBV27 and TRBJ2-7, with D possibly being TRBD2 (6 bases). V dropped 2 bases and J dropped 6 bases, with 23 bases sitting between them. The CDR3 is made up of 17 amino acids. In germline, CDR1 is MNHEY, CDR2 SMNVEV (reference sequence). The CDR3 loop reads CASSLVSGQRGIGEQYF. As DNA, the CDR3 is TGTGCCAGCAGTTTAGTGAGTGGCCAGCGCGGGATCGGCGAGCAGTACTTC.

The chain joins TRBV7-9 to TRBJ2-5, with 8 bases identical to TRBD2. There are 15 residues in the CDR3. CDR1 is SEHNR and CDR2 is FQNEAQ in the germline V gene (reference sequence). The J segment lost 9 bases and the V segment lost 1 base, leaving 10 bases of the junction unmatched. CDR3 region: CASSLVRGRPGAQYF. DNA for the CDR3: TGTGCCAGCAGCTTAGTCCGCGGGAGGCCCGGGGCCCAGTACTTC.

The gene calls are TRBV6-1 and TRBJ1-5; TRBD1 aligns across 8 bases. V shed 1 base and J 0 bases; nucleotides not matched to a gene: 8. The germline V gene encodes CDR1 MNHNS and CDR2 SASEGT. The CDR3 has 18 residues. The CDR3 is CASSEVKGQDDSNQPQHF. The CDR3 nucleotides are TGTGCCAGCAGTGAAGTAAAGGGACAGGACGATAGCAATCAGCCCCAGCATTTT.

V and J are TRBV11-2 and TRBJ2-3; D might be TRBD2 (5 bases). The CDR3 consists of 15 residues. Looked up from germline, CDR1 is SGHAT and CDR2 is FQNNGV. V was trimmed by 0 bases and J by 8 bases, leaving 15 bases between them. In DNA, the CDR3 is TGTGCCAGCAGCTTAGATCTTTCCCCCCGGGGTACGCAGTATTTT. Translating gives CASSLDLSPRGTQYF.

The genes are TRBV28 and TRBJ1-5, with 8 bases lining up with TRBD1. V shed 0 bases, J shed 3 bases, and the junction held 7 bases outside the gene matches. The CDR3 has 17 residues. CDR1 and CDR2 from the germline V gene are MDHEN and SYDVKM. The CDR3 here is CASSLWGRDRPNQPQHF. In DNA, the CDR3 is TGTGCCAGCAGTTTATGGGGTAGGGACAGGCCCAATCAGCCCCAGCATTTT.

This clone was seen once. The chain links TRBV2 to TRBJ2-5; 7 nucleotides agree with TRBD2. The CDR3 is 13 amino acids. J gave up 5 bases and V 7 bases, and 7 bases lay outside the gene matches. Per germline, CDR1 SNHLY and CDR2 FYNNEI. CDR3 coding DNA: TGTGCCAGCAATTGGCGGGAGTGGGAGACCCAGTACTTC. Protein: CASNWREWETQYF.